This TCR beta chain was observed in a study of cytotoxic CD8 clonotypes in ibrutinib-treated CLL. Study information: Response samples followed a median about 11 months of treatment, range 6 to 36. Study-level points and caveats: Clonality climbed at ibrutinib response, then dropped toward baseline at progression.

Concerning this clone: What it binds is not known.

The protocol was immunoSEQ multiplex PCR, while the TCRdb copy is restricted to in-frame clones and leaves out a portion. The repertoire holds approximately 130,000 clones, with around 80% as singletons. The V gene lost 3 bases and the J gene lost 1 base, with 6 bases spanning the gap. Per germline, CDR1 SGHNT and CDR2 YENEEA. The CDR3 consists of 13 residues. The sample was PBMCs, taken after 24 months of ibrutinib treatment. The TCR sequence derives from a human donor with chronic lymphocytic leukemia. The chain recombines TRBV11-3 with TRBJ2-5; no reliable D call. CDR3 bases: TGTGCCAGCAGCTTCTCGGTCCAAGAGACCCAGTACTTC. Translated: CASSFSVQETQYF.